Listed below are T cell receptor beta chains from one sample, sequenced in a study of CD8 T cells in Susac syndrome. Each CDR3 protein gets one entry after TCRdb re-called the immunoSEQ multiplex PCR reads with MiXCR. The table includes some 100,000 distinct CDR3 sequences, around 90% detected once. Sequencing was performed on CD4+ T cells from PBMCs. The receptors were sampled from a human donor in good health. The CDR3 runs from the conserved cysteine through the conserved F or W. Fields, in order: V gene, J gene, CDR3 protein.

v_call: TRBV7-9
j_call: TRBJ2-1
cdr3_aa: CASSLLQPNEQFF

v_call: TRBV29-1
j_call: TRBJ2-2
cdr3_aa: CSVGKGQGYTGELFF

v_call: TRBV2
j_call: TRBJ1-1
cdr3_aa: CASRQGGGATEAFF

v_call: TRBV6-5
j_call: TRBJ2-7
cdr3_aa: CASSSPGESYEQYF

v_call: TRBV5-1
j_call: TRBJ2-1
cdr3_aa: CASSGLGETYNEQFF

v_call: TRBV19
j_call: TRBJ1-1
cdr3_aa: CASSRQGTTEAFF

v_call: TRBV27
j_call: TRBJ1-1
cdr3_aa: CASSSRLNTEAFF

v_call: TRBV15
j_call: TRBJ2-7
cdr3_aa: CATSRDLVGAQNGEQYF

v_call: TRBV6-1
j_call: TRBJ1-1
cdr3_aa: CASSEFRSRDTEAFF

v_call: TRBV19
j_call: TRBJ1-2
cdr3_aa: CASSIIARATNYGYTF

v_call: TRBV19
j_call: TRBJ2-7
cdr3_aa: CASGTGWASYEQYF

v_call: TRBV5-1
j_call: TRBJ2-3
cdr3_aa: CASSLSSRGITDTQYF

v_call: TRBV27
j_call: TRBJ2-7
cdr3_aa: CASSLRPDDEQYF

v_call: TRBV6-2/TRBV6-3
j_call: TRBJ1-6
cdr3_aa: CASRDSPRDNSPLHF

v_call: TRBV4-1
j_call: TRBJ1-2
cdr3_aa: CASSQEQGDYGYTF

v_call: TRBV7-2
j_call: TRBJ1-2
cdr3_aa: CASSPVGQIEDYGYTF

v_call: TRBV29-1
j_call: TRBJ2-1
cdr3_aa: CSARKGNEQFF

v_call: TRBV30
j_call: TRBJ2-7
cdr3_aa: CAWGQGVSYEQYF

v_call: TRBV7-2
j_call: TRBJ2-7
cdr3_aa: CATSMGPYEQYF

v_call: TRBV19
j_call: TRBJ2-5
cdr3_aa: CATRATGVGETQYF

v_call: TRBV5-4
j_call: TRBJ1-6
cdr3_aa: CASSLPPGQEDSPLHF

v_call: TRBV23-1
j_call: TRBJ2-7
cdr3_aa: CASSHHGGRIYNEQYF

v_call: TRBV30
j_call: TRBJ1-2
cdr3_aa: CAWGPGQAISYGYTF

v_call: TRBV30
j_call: TRBJ1-4
cdr3_aa: CASSTPGGANEKLFF

v_call: TRBV2
j_call: TRBJ1-2
cdr3_aa: CASSVQGQGYGYTF

v_call: TRBV9
j_call: TRBJ1-2
cdr3_aa: CASSVDRQGGFYGYTF

v_call: TRBV5-1
j_call: TRBJ2-3
cdr3_aa: CASRWREDPDTQYF

v_call: TRBV20-1
j_call: TRBJ2-7
cdr3_aa: CSAARGTSGSYEQYF

v_call: TRBV20-1
j_call: TRBJ2-3
cdr3_aa: CSAGGLAGGHADTQYF

v_call: TRBV7-6
j_call: TRBJ2-2
cdr3_aa: CASSLSRSGTYTGELFF

v_call: TRBV9
j_call: TRBJ2-7
cdr3_aa: CASSIGQRTYEQYF

v_call: TRBV6-5
j_call: TRBJ2-5
cdr3_aa: CASSHFETQYF

v_call: TRBV7-8
j_call: TRBJ2-2
cdr3_aa: CASSLAGRNTGELFF